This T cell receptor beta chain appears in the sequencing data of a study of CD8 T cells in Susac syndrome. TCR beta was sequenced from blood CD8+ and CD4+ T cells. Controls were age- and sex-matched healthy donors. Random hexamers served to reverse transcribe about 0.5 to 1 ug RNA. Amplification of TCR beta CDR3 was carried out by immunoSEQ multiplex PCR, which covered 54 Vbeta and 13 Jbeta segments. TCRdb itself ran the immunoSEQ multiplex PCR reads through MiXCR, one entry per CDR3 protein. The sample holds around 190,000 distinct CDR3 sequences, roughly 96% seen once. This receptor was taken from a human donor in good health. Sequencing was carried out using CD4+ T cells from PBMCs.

DNA of the CDR3: TGTGCCAGCAGGCCTGGACAGGGGACCCACGAGCAGTACTTC. As protein: CASRPGQGTHEQYF. This chain connects TRBV12-3 or TRBV12-4 to TRBJ2-7, with 9 positions matching TRBD1. V lost 6 bases to trimming and J lost 5 bases; unmatched junction nucleotides: 8. CDR3 length equals 14 residues.